This is a list of T cell receptor beta chains from one sample in a study of shared clonotypes between healthy human individuals. TCRdb keeps only in-frame clones here, not all; method: immunoSEQ multiplex PCR. The sample carries 2 million to 2.5 million clones, about 92% recorded once. Sequencing was done on a sample of naive CD4+ T cells from PBMCs. Receptors were obtained from a man aged 18 to 30 in good health. Some clones in this sample may be carry-over from other donors' samples. CDR3s include the opening cysteine and the closing phenylalanine or tryptophan. Fields, in order: D gene, V gene, J gene, CDR3 length, clone size, CDR3 protein, CDR3 DNA. D genes are given only for firm matches. Size values are once, few and many counts, or a class for expanded clones, and some rows have none.

TRBD1	TRBV4-1	TRBJ2-7	16	once	CASSLEPRDSSYEQYF	TGCGCCAGCAGCCTCGAACCCCGGGACAGTTCCTACGAGCAGTACTTC
TRBD1	TRBV7-2	TRBJ2-7	15	NA	CASSFDRDPRYEQYF	TGTGCCAGCAGCTTTGACAGGGACCCGCGATACGAGCAGTACTTC
NA	TRBV29-1	TRBJ2-2	13	NA	CSVEEENTGELFF	TGCAGCGTTGAAGAAGAGAACACCGGGGAGCTGTTTTTT
NA	TRBV5-1	TRBJ2-7	14	NA	CASSLVGGVHEQYF	TGCGCCAGCAGCTTGGTGGGAGGAGTCCACGAGCAGTACTTC
NA	TRBV28	TRBJ1-5	14	once	CASSRGTLNQPQHF	TGTGCCAGCAGCCGCGGGACATTGAATCAGCCCCAGCATTTT
NA	TRBV6-1	TRBJ2-7	16	once	CASSEPVGLSSYEQYF	TGTGCCAGCAGTGAACCGGTGGGGTTATCCTCCTACGAGCAGTACTTC
NA	TRBV29-1	TRBJ2-7	13	NA	CSVEDRPSYEQYF	TGCAGCGTTGAGGACAGACCTTCCTACGAGCAGTACTTC
TRBD1	TRBV6-5	TRBJ2-7	15	NA	CASQPRGTGVYEQYF	TGTGCCAGCCAGCCCAGGGGGACAGGAGTCTACGAGCAGTACTTC
TRBD1	TRBV5-6	TRBJ1-1	16	once	CASSLRRGQVNTEAFF	TGTGCCAGCAGCTTGAGGAGGGGGCAAGTGAACACTGAAGCTTTCTTT
NA	TRBV6-4	TRBJ2-1	14	NA	CASSDSAGRAQQFF	TGTGCCAGCAGTGACTCCGCGGGACGGGCTCAACAGTTCTTC
TRBD2	TRBV27	TRBJ2-2	14	NA	CASSLAGAAGELFF	TGTGCCAGCAGTTTAGCGGGAGCAGCCGGGGAGCTGTTTTTT
NA	TRBV5-1	TRBJ2-7	14	NA	CASSLVGQTYEQYF	TGCGCCAGCAGCTTGGTTGGACAGACCTACGAGCAGTACTTC
NA	TRBV5-1	TRBJ2-2	14	few	CASSSQGNTGELFF	TGCGCCAGCAGCTCTCAGGGGAACACCGGGGAGCTGTTTTTT
TRBD1	TRBV6-5	TRBJ1-2	13	NA	CASRPDRVRGYTF	TGTGCCAGCAGACCCGACAGGGTTCGGGGCTACACCTTC
NA	TRBV10-3	TRBJ1-3	15	NA	CAISDRLDSGNTIYF	TGTGCCATCAGTGACAGGCTTGACTCTGGAAACACCATATATTTT
NA	TRBV19	TRBJ2-5	15	NA	CASSIAPHRQETQYF	TGTGCCAGTAGTATAGCCCCCCACCGCCAAGAGACCCAGTACTTC
NA	TRBV12-5	TRBJ1-1	13	few	CASAEQGNTEAFF	TGTGCTAGTGCCGAACAGGGGAACACTGAAGCTTTCTTT
NA	TRBV6-6	TRBJ2-7	11	NA	CASSYLYEQYF	TGTGCCAGCAGCTACCTCTACGAGCAGTACTTC
NA	TRBV4-1	TRBJ1-1	14	NA	CASSRLGMNTEAFF	TGCGCCAGCAGCCGGTTGGGGATGAACACTGAAGCTTTCTTT
NA	TRBV7-2	TRBJ2-2	16	NA	CASSLRRQGRAGELFF	TGTGCCAGCAGCTTAAGGCGCCAGGGAAGGGCCGGGGAGCTGTTTTTT
NA	TRBV6-5	TRBJ2-1	13	NA	CASSYSWRGEQFF	TGTGCCAGCAGTTACTCCTGGCGGGGTGAGCAGTTCTTC
NA	TRBV15	TRBJ1-5	13	NA	CATSRDVDQPQHF	TGTGCCACCAGCAGAGATGTCGATCAGCCCCAGCATTTT
NA	TRBV7-9	TRBJ1-4	14	few	CASSSGDWNEKLFF	TGTGCCAGCAGCTCCGGGGACTGGAATGAAAAACTGTTTTTT
NA	TRBV5-1	TRBJ1-1	14	NA	CASSLSGGNTEAFF	TGCGCCAGCAGCTTGTCCGGGGGAAACACTGAAGCTTTCTTT
TRBD1	TRBV30	TRBJ1-3	15	NA	CAWSVLRQGRNTIYF	TGTGCCTGGAGTGTACTTCGACAGGGGAGAAACACCATATATTTT
NA	TRBV19	TRBJ2-5	16	once	CASSIGSWTGVGTQYF	TGTGCCAGTAGTATAGGGAGCTGGACCGGAGTAGGGACCCAGTACTTC